This T cell receptor beta chain stems from a study of T cell changes during pregnancy in multiple sclerosis. This clone was detected a few times. Profiling relied on immunoSEQ multiplex PCR, and the TCRdb table lists in-frame clones only, not all of them. The sample has roughly 38,000 clones, about 90% seen once. The CDR3 is 13 residues long. The germline V gene encodes CDR1 MGHRA and CDR2 YSYEKL. V lost 1 base and J 5 bases, leaving 8 bases between the germline ends. The sample was CD8+ T cells from peripheral blood mononuclear cells, taken before pregnancy. The chain carries TRBV4-1 and TRBJ1-1; D is uncertain. This TCR came from a female donor with multiple sclerosis, enrolled in a pregnancy study. The CDR3 nucleotides are TGCGCCAGCAGCCAAGCTCTAAAAACTGAAGCTTTCTTT. It yields the protein CASSQALKTEAFF.